The clone carrying this T cell receptor (beta chain) was counted a single time. Antigen specificity is unknown. Germline CDR1 is SGHDT and CDR2 is YYEEEE. The CDR3 is made up of 14 amino acids. The trim removed 2 bases at V and 9 bases at J, leaving 1 base unmatched. This sample was included in a study of CD8 T cells in ankylosing spondylitis. The authors made TCR beta libraries by quantitative 5'-RACE with molecular barcodes. TCRdb itself ran the 5' RACE reads through MiXCR, one entry per CDR3 protein. The sample has 250,000 to 400,000 distinct CDR3 sequences, around 10% seen once; the top ten hold about a tenth. Findings and caveats of the study: Ankylosing spondylitis blood appeared to carry a characteristic TCR beta motif of roughly eight highly homologous variants. In peripheral blood, disease-linked CD8+ clones occurred at relatively low frequencies.

The sequence was obtained from a female donor with ankylosing spondylitis or in good health (not recorded which). What was sequenced was blood, either unsorted or a sorted T cell fraction (not recorded which). V gene TRBV5-6 combines with J gene TRBJ2-1, with TRBD2 matching over 14 bases. DNA for the CDR3: TGTGCCAGCAGCTTCGGGACTAGCGGGAGTGAGCAGTTCTTC. Its translation: CASSFGTSGSEQFF.